These T cell receptor beta chains were read from a single sample in a study of identical twins. TCRdb reprocessed the 5' RACE reads with MiXCR, giving one entry per CDR3 protein. This repertoire shows 400,000 to 550,000 distinct CDR3 sequences, around 20% found once; its top ten account for around 0.9%. These same records also appear under a second study, on T cells expressing NK-cell markers.

Source material: CD4+ T cells sorted from blood. Receptors originate from a woman between 18 and 29 years old in good health. The CDR3 runs from the conserved cysteine through the conserved F or W. Each record gives: J gene, clone size, D gene, V gene, CDR3 length, CDR3 DNA, CDR3 protein. The D gene is left open where the match is weak. The size of a clone is reported for some rows only, either as once, few or many, or as a class for expanded clones.

J gene: TRBJ1-2; clone size: NA; D gene: NA; V gene: TRBV9; CDR3 length: 17; CDR3 DNA: TGTGCCAGCAGCGTAGGAGTAGGCACGCTTCATAACTATGGCTACACCTTC; CDR3 protein: CASSVGVGTLHNYGYTF
J gene: TRBJ2-3; clone size: NA; D gene: NA; V gene: TRBV11-2; CDR3 length: 16; CDR3 DNA: TGTGCCAGCAGCAAAAAGATTGGGGTAGAGGTGGATACGCAGTATTTT; CDR3 protein: CASSKKIGVEVDTQYF
J gene: TRBJ2-6; clone size: NA; D gene: NA; V gene: TRBV7-9; CDR3 length: 16; CDR3 DNA: TGTGCCAGCAGCTTACGGTTGGGCGAGGGGGCCAACGTCCTGACTTTC; CDR3 protein: CASSLRLGEGANVLTF
J gene: TRBJ2-3; clone size: many; D gene: TRBD1; V gene: TRBV5-1; CDR3 length: 15; CDR3 DNA: TGCGCCAGCAGCCCGGGACAGACGAAGGCGGATACGCAGTATTTT; CDR3 protein: CASSPGQTKADTQYF
J gene: TRBJ1-4; clone size: NA; D gene: TRBD1; V gene: TRBV6-1; CDR3 length: 15; CDR3 DNA: TGTGCCAGCAGTGATCCGGGACAGGGATCCGAAAAACTGTTTTTT; CDR3 protein: CASSDPGQGSEKLFF
J gene: TRBJ1-1; clone size: few; D gene: NA; V gene: TRBV12-3/TRBV12-4; CDR3 length: 11; CDR3 DNA: TGTGCCAGCAGTTTATGGGGTGATACTTTCTTT; CDR3 protein: CASSLWGDTFF
J gene: TRBJ2-2; clone size: NA; D gene: NA; V gene: TRBV5-1; CDR3 length: 14; CDR3 DNA: TGCGCCAGCAGCCCAGAACAGGGCACCGGGGAGCTGTTTTTT; CDR3 protein: CASSPEQGTGELFF
J gene: TRBJ2-7; clone size: NA; D gene: TRBD2; V gene: TRBV7-8; CDR3 length: 15; CDR3 DNA: TGTGCCAGCAGCCGGCCGGGACTAGATCCCTACGAGCAGTACTTC; CDR3 protein: CASSRPGLDPYEQYF
J gene: TRBJ1-1; clone size: once; D gene: NA; V gene: TRBV29-1; CDR3 length: 13; CDR3 DNA: TGCAGCGTCGTAGGAGGGGAGAAGACTGAAGCTTTCTTT; CDR3 protein: CSVVGGEKTEAFF
J gene: TRBJ2-7; clone size: NA; D gene: NA; V gene: TRBV20-1; CDR3 length: 14; CDR3 DNA: TGCAGTGCTAGAGCCAGGGGCAAAATCTACGAGCAGTACTTC; CDR3 protein: CSARARGKIYEQYF
J gene: TRBJ1-3; clone size: NA; D gene: TRBD1; V gene: TRBV3-1; CDR3 length: 16; CDR3 DNA: TGTGCCAGCAGCCAACTCGGGACAGTGGCTGGAAACACCATATATTTT; CDR3 protein: CASSQLGTVAGNTIYF
J gene: TRBJ2-1; clone size: NA; D gene: NA; V gene: TRBV20-1; CDR3 length: 12; CDR3 DNA: TGCAGTGCGAGCTCCGGTGGGCATGAGCAGTTCTTC; CDR3 protein: CSASSGGHEQFF
J gene: TRBJ2-1; clone size: few; D gene: TRBD2; V gene: TRBV10-2; CDR3 length: 15; CDR3 DNA: TGCGCCAGCAGGGATACTAGCGGGGGTCTTAATGAGCAGTTCTTC; CDR3 protein: CASRDTSGGLNEQFF
J gene: TRBJ2-3; clone size: NA; D gene: TRBD2; V gene: TRBV12-3/TRBV12-4; CDR3 length: 19; CDR3 DNA: TGTGCCAGCTGTCCCGCCGGGACTAGCGGGGAAATTCGCGCAGATACGCAGTATTTT; CDR3 protein: CASCPAGTSGEIRADTQYF
J gene: TRBJ2-7; clone size: NA; D gene: NA; V gene: TRBV29-1; CDR3 length: 12; CDR3 DNA: TGCAGCGCCCAGGGAAGCTCCTACGAGCAGTACTTC; CDR3 protein: CSAQGSSYEQYF
J gene: TRBJ2-1; clone size: NA; D gene: NA; V gene: TRBV29-1; CDR3 length: 13; CDR3 DNA: TGCAGCGTTGCCCGTCCCCCTCACAATGAGCAGTTCTTC; CDR3 protein: CSVARPPHNEQFF
J gene: TRBJ2-1; clone size: NA; D gene: NA; V gene: TRBV7-3; CDR3 length: 14; CDR3 DNA: TGTGCCAGCAGCTTTAGCGGTCCGGACAATGAGCAGTTCTTC; CDR3 protein: CASSFSGPDNEQFF
J gene: TRBJ2-1; clone size: NA; D gene: TRBD2; V gene: TRBV20-1; CDR3 length: 16; CDR3 DNA: TGCAGTGCTAGTCAGCAGCGGGGGAGCTCCTACAATGAGCAGTTCTTC; CDR3 protein: CSASQQRGSSYNEQFF
J gene: TRBJ2-5; clone size: many; D gene: NA; V gene: TRBV29-1; CDR3 length: 13; CDR3 DNA: TGCAGCGTTGGCGGGGCGGTGGAAGAGACCCAGTACTTC; CDR3 protein: CSVGGAVEETQYF
J gene: TRBJ2-3; clone size: many; D gene: NA; V gene: TRBV29-1; CDR3 length: 13; CDR3 DNA: TGCAGCGTTGATGCGGCAAACACAGATACGCAGTATTTT; CDR3 protein: CSVDAANTDTQYF
J gene: TRBJ2-7; clone size: once; D gene: NA; V gene: TRBV6-5; CDR3 length: 14; CDR3 DNA: TGTGCCAGCAGTTACTTTGGGGGGTCCTACGAGCAGTACTTC; CDR3 protein: CASSYFGGSYEQYF
J gene: TRBJ2-7; clone size: many; D gene: TRBD1; V gene: TRBV7-6; CDR3 length: 15; CDR3 DNA: TGTGCCAGCAGCTTAAAGGGACAGGCCATTGAAGGGCAGTACTTC; CDR3 protein: CASSLKGQAIEGQYF
J gene: TRBJ1-5; clone size: NA; D gene: NA; V gene: TRBV5-1; CDR3 length: 13; CDR3 DNA: TGCGCCAGCAGGGGAGGGGCAGGGCAGCCCCAGCATTTT; CDR3 protein: CASRGGAGQPQHF
J gene: TRBJ2-1; clone size: NA; D gene: TRBD2; V gene: TRBV11-2; CDR3 length: 17; CDR3 DNA: TGTGCCAGCAGCCAAATACGGACTAGCGGGACCTACAATGAGCAGTTCTTC; CDR3 protein: CASSQIRTSGTYNEQFF
J gene: TRBJ1-1; clone size: few; D gene: NA; V gene: TRBV16; CDR3 length: 13; CDR3 DNA: TGTGCCAGCAGCCCTACCGCATTCTCTGAAGCTTTCTTT; CDR3 protein: CASSPTAFSEAFF
J gene: TRBJ2-2; clone size: NA; D gene: NA; V gene: TRBV11-1; CDR3 length: 12; CDR3 DNA: TGTGCCAGCAGCTCATGGACCGGGGAGCTGTTTTTT; CDR3 protein: CASSSWTGELFF
J gene: TRBJ1-2; clone size: NA; D gene: NA; V gene: TRBV10-3; CDR3 length: 14; CDR3 DNA: TGTGCCATCAGTGAAGGCCTCGGGGGCTATGGCTACACCTTC; CDR3 protein: CAISEGLGGYGYTF
J gene: TRBJ2-7; clone size: NA; D gene: TRBD1; V gene: TRBV10-3; CDR3 length: 13; CDR3 DNA: TGTGCCAACTCCGGGACAGGGGGCTACGAGCAGTACTTC; CDR3 protein: CANSGTGGYEQYF
J gene: TRBJ1-2; clone size: few; D gene: NA; V gene: TRBV5-1; CDR3 length: 13; CDR3 DNA: TGCGCCAGCAGTCCAGCAGGGGTCTATGGCTACACCTTC; CDR3 protein: CASSPAGVYGYTF
J gene: TRBJ2-7; clone size: few; D gene: NA; V gene: TRBV12-3/TRBV12-4; CDR3 length: 14; CDR3 DNA: TGTGCCAGCAGTTCTTTGACAGAGGGCTACGAGCAGTACTTC; CDR3 protein: CASSSLTEGYEQYF
J gene: TRBJ1-2; clone size: NA; D gene: TRBD1; V gene: TRBV20-1; CDR3 length: 15; CDR3 DNA: TGCAGTGCCATGAATGCTCTCCAGGGGGAAGATGGCTACACCTTC; CDR3 protein: CSAMNALQGEDGYTF
J gene: TRBJ2-7; clone size: few; D gene: TRBD1; V gene: TRBV29-1; CDR3 length: 14; CDR3 DNA: TGCAGCGTGCAACTGACAGGGAAACCCTACGAGCAGTACTTC; CDR3 protein: CSVQLTGKPYEQYF
J gene: TRBJ1-2; clone size: many; D gene: NA; V gene: TRBV10-3; CDR3 length: 15; CDR3 DNA: TGTGCCATCAGTGAGTCGAAGACCGGGCTGGGTGGCTACACCTTC; CDR3 protein: CAISESKTGLGGYTF
J gene: TRBJ2-1; clone size: NA; D gene: NA; V gene: TRBV5-1; CDR3 length: 16; CDR3 DNA: TGCGCCAGCAGCGACGTCCGGGGGAGCTCCTACAATGAGCAGTTCTTC; CDR3 protein: CASSDVRGSSYNEQFF
J gene: TRBJ1-1; clone size: NA; D gene: NA; V gene: TRBV20-1; CDR3 length: 10; CDR3 DNA: TGCAGTCTGGGCGCCGTTGAAGCTTTCTTT; CDR3 protein: CSLGAVEAFF
J gene: TRBJ2-2; clone size: few; D gene: TRBD2; V gene: TRBV11-2; CDR3 length: 16; CDR3 DNA: TGTGCCAGCAGTCTCAGGGCTAGCGGGGAGTCCGGGGAGCTGTTTTTT; CDR3 protein: CASSLRASGESGELFF
J gene: TRBJ2-3; clone size: few; D gene: NA; V gene: TRBV7-9; CDR3 length: 16; CDR3 DNA: TGTGCCAGCAGCCCTCGTTCGGGGGCTAGCACAGATACGCAGTATTTT; CDR3 protein: CASSPRSGASTDTQYF
J gene: TRBJ2-3; clone size: few; D gene: TRBD2; V gene: TRBV7-2; CDR3 length: 17; CDR3 DNA: TGTGCCAGCAGCCCCGACGGCGGGAGGGCGAGCACAGATACGCAGTATTTT; CDR3 protein: CASSPDGGRASTDTQYF
J gene: TRBJ2-7; clone size: NA; D gene: TRBD1; V gene: TRBV7-8; CDR3 length: 16; CDR3 DNA: TGTGCCAGCAGTCCCCTTAACCGGACAGGGGATGACGAGCAGTACTTC; CDR3 protein: CASSPLNRTGDDEQYF
J gene: TRBJ2-1; clone size: NA; D gene: TRBD1; V gene: TRBV11-3; CDR3 length: 12; CDR3 DNA: TGTGCCAGCAGCCCCACAGGGGTTGAGCAGTTCTTC; CDR3 protein: CASSPTGVEQFF
J gene: TRBJ2-5; clone size: few; D gene: TRBD2; V gene: TRBV5-1; CDR3 length: 18; CDR3 DNA: TGCGCCAGCAGCTTGGGGGGTATTAGCGGGGGGAACCAAGAGACCCAGTACTTC; CDR3 protein: CASSLGGISGGNQETQYF
J gene: TRBJ2-6; clone size: few; D gene: TRBD2; V gene: TRBV6-2/TRBV6-3; CDR3 length: 18; CDR3 DNA: TGTGCCAGCAGTTTCCCACCGGGACTAGCCTCTGGGGCCAACGTCCTGACTTTC; CDR3 protein: CASSFPPGLASGANVLTF
J gene: TRBJ2-7; clone size: few; D gene: TRBD2; V gene: TRBV20-1; CDR3 length: 15; CDR3 DNA: TGCAGTGCCCCCCGGGGGGGGCATCAACTCTACGAGCAGTACTTC; CDR3 protein: CSAPRGGHQLYEQYF
J gene: TRBJ2-7; clone size: NA; D gene: TRBD2; V gene: TRBV18; CDR3 length: 19; CDR3 DNA: TGTGCCAGCTCACCGCGAGGGACGCAAGGACTAGCGGTAACTTACGAGCAGTACTTC; CDR3 protein: CASSPRGTQGLAVTYEQYF